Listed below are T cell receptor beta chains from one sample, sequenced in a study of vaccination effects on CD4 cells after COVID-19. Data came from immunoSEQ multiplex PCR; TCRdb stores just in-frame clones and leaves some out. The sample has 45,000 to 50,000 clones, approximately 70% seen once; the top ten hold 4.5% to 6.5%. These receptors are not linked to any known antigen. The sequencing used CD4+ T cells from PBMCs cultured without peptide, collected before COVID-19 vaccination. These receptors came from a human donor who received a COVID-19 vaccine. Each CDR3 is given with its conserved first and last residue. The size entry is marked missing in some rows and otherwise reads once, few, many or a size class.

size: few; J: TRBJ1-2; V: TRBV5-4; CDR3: CASSLGQGAGGYTF
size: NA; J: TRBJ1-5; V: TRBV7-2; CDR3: CASSLGGGFQPQHF
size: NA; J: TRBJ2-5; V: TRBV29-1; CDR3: CSVSMSRETQYF
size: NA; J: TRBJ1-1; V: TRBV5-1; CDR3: CASSLNPGMNTEAFF
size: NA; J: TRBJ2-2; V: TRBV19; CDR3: CATSFAENTGELFF
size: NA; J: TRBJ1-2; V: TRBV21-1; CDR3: CASTPQGARGYTF
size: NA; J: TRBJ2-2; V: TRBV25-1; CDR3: CASSVSGTGETGELFF
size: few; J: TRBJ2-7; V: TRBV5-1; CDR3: CASSPGTATYEQYF
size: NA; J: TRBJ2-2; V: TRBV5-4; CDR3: CASSGGGQYTGELFF
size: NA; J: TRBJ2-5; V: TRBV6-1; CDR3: CASSEIWEETQYF
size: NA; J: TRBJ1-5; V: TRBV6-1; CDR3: CASSGGLLGSFSNQPQHF
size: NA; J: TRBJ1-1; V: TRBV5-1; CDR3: CASSLGGRGTEAFF
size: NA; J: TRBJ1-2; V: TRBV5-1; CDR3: CASSLATANYGYTF
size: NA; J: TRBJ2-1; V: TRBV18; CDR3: CASSPLEVGRFYNEQFF
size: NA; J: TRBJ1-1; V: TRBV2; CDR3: CASSPTEPNTEAFF
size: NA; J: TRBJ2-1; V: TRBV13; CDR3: CATRLAALLYNEQFF
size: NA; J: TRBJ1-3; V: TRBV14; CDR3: CASSRDGLKGNTIYF
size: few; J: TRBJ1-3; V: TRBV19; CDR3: CASSIGARGNTIYF
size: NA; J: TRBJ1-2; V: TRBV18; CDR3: CASSPQGQGMNYGYTF
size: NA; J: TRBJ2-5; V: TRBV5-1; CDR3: CASSFGFQETQYF
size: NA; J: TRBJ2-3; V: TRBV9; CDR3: CASSVGGGSTDTQYF
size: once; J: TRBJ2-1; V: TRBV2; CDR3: CASRETPEGFYEQFF
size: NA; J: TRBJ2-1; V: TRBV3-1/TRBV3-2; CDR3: CASSRFYGGDSSYNEQFF
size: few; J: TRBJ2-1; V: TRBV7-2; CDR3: CASSRGGRDEQFF
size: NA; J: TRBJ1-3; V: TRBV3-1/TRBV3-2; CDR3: CASSQGTLSGNTIYF
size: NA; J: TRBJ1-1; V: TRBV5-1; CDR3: CASSPIPGGEAFF
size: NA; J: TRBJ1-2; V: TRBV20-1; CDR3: CSASRVDDDRFTNYGYTF
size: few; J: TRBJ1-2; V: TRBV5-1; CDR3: CASSLRPDYGYTF
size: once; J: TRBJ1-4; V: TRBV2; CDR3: CASSDPGGKLFF
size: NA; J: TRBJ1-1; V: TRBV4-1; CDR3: CASSQDGRMNTEAFF
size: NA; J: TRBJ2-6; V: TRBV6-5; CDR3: CASRPDNSGANVLTF
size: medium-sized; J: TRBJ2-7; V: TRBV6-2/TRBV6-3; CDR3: CASSYRGSYEQYF
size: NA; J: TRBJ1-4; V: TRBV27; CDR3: CASSSYGQGTFKKLFF
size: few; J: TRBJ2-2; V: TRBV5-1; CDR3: CASTDDGELFF
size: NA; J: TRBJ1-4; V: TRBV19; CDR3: CASSGTWANEKLFF
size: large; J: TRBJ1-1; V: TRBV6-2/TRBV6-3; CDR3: CASSYYPATNPEAFF
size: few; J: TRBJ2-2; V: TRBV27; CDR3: CASSAPGAFDTGELFF
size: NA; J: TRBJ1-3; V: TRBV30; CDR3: CAWSVTRGAFSGNTIYF
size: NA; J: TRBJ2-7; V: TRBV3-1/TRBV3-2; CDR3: CASSQAQGSSYEQYF
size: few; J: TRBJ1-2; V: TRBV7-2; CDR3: CASSPRDTHYGYTF
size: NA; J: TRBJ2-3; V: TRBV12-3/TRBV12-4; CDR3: CATSGRVTDTQYF